Following are 10 T cell receptor beta chains from one sample sequenced in a study of T-cell reconstitution after alpha-beta-depleted transplantation in children. TCRbeta library preparation incorporated unique molecular identifiers. TCRdb re-analysed the PCR reads in MiXCR, keeping a single row per CDR3 protein. Among about 690,000 distinct CDR3 sequences listed, 16% were seen once. Sequenced here: PBMCs from the stem cell graft donor, sampled from the stem cell graft. These receptors were obtained from a human donor who donated a stem cell graft to a child with acute myeloid leukemia.

This chain uses TRBV7-9 with TRBJ2-5, with unresolved D. CDR1 and CDR2 (germline): SEHNR, FQNEAQ (reference sequence). V was clipped by 7 bases and J by 9 bases, with 18 bases between them. The CDR3 sequence is 13 residues long. CDR3 residues: CASTLSRLEAQYF. The CDR3 nucleotides are TGTGCCAGCACCCTGTCCCGACTTGAGGCCCAGTACTTC.

This clonotype has more than one count but fewer than ten. This chain connects TRBV7-9 to TRBJ2-2; tentative D call: TRBD1 (6 bases). V was cut by 1 base and J by 5 bases, with 11 bases left in between. Per germline, CDR1 SEHNR and CDR2 FQNEAQ (reference sequence). This CDR3 is 15 amino acids long. DNA of the CDR3: TGTGCCAGCAGCTTAGATCAGGGGCGAACCGGGGAGCTGTTTTTT. It specifies CASSLDQGRTGELFF.

This clonotype was counted between two and nine times. V and J are TRBV20-1 and TRBJ2-6; TRBD1 is a possible D gene (6 bases). The germline V and J ends were trimmed by 3 bases and 2 bases, with 11 bases remaining between them. CDR1 is DFQATT, CDR2 SNEGSKA, per germline (reference sequence). CDR3 length equals 15 residues. The CDR3 region has the DNA TGCAGTGCTAGTAACAGGGCTACTGGGGCCAACGTCCTGACTTTC. This sequence encodes CSASNRATGANVLTF.

The chain is built from TRBV6-1 and TRBJ2-4; TRBD1 matches 12 bases. Per the germline V gene, CDR1 is MNHNS and CDR2 is SASEGT. The CDR3 consists of 15 residues. V gave up 3 bases and J gave up 9 bases; unmatched junction bases: 6. The CDR3 DNA reads as TGTGCCAGCAGTGATGCCGGGACAGGGGGCCGCATTCAGTACTTC. Encoded protein: CASSDAGTGGRIQYF.

This clonotype was counted many times. The J gene is TRBJ2-1, the V gene TRBV25-1; D perhaps matches TRBD2 (5 bases). Trimming removed 2 bases at V and 7 bases at J, with 15 bases between. This CDR3 comprises 15 residues. From germline, CDR1 is MGHDK and CDR2 SYGVNS. The CDR3 here is CASSEGLARGNEQFF. The CDR3 DNA follows: TGTGCCAGCAGTGAAGGGCTAGCAAGAGGAAATGAGCAGTTCTTC.

The sample holds a few counts of this clonotype. V and J are TRBV6-2 or TRBV6-3 and TRBJ2-1; 8 bases are shared with TRBD1. Trimming cost V 7 bases and J 6 bases; bases outside gene matches: 8. Per the germline V gene, CDR1 is MNHEY and CDR2 is SVGEGT. The CDR3 is made up of 14 amino acids. The CDR3 loop is CASNNRQGSNEQFF. CDR3 bases: TGTGCCAGCAACAATCGACAGGGGAGCAATGAGCAGTTCTTC.

In its sample, this clonotype was seen many times. The CDR3 loop reads CASNQGAGAQHF. The DNA of the CDR3 is TGTGCCAGCAACCAGGGTGCGGGCGCCCAGCATTTT. The J gene is TRBJ1-5, the V gene TRBV6-1; D may be TRBD1 (5 bases). The germline V gene has CDR1 MNHNS and CDR2 SASEGT. The CDR3 extends over 12 amino acids. Between the trimmed V and J ends, which lost 7 bases and 11 bases, there was a span of 15 bases.

This clonotype was counted at least ten times. The rearrangement uses TRBV28 and TRBJ2-5; no reliable D call. CDR1 and CDR2 from the germline V gene are MDHEN and SYDVKM. CDR3 length: 13 amino acids. V lost 5 bases, J lost 5 bases, and 12 bases lay in between. CDR3 protein: CASSPAGRETQYF. The CDR3, as DNA: TGTGCCAGCAGTCCGGCCGGCAGGGAGACCCAGTACTTC.

This chain links TRBV7-7 with TRBJ2-3, with a weak D call TRBD2 (6 bases). Germline V gene data show CDR1 as SSHAT and CDR2 as FNYEAQ (reference sequence). This CDR3 region has 14 residues. V was clipped by 5 bases and J by 4 bases, with 13 bases between them. The CDR3 nucleotides read TGTGCCAGCAGCACAACCCCGGGGGCAGATACGCAGTATTTT. This codes for CASSTTPGADTQYF.

This clonotype came up many times. The rearrangement uses TRBV20-1 and TRBJ1-2; weak D call: TRBD1 (5 bases). Trimming shortened V by 3 bases and J by 4 bases, and 12 bases separated the two germline ends. The length of the CDR3 is 13 residues. The germline gives CDR1 DFQATT, CDR2 SNEGSKA (reference sequence). CDR3: CSARTERIYGYTF. CDR3 coding DNA: TGCAGTGCTAGGACAGAGCGTATCTATGGCTACACCTTC.